The 10 T cell receptor beta chains listed next were all sequenced from one sample in a study of T cell responses to AZD1222 COVID-19 vaccine. Sequenced by immunoSEQ multiplex PCR; TCRdb stores in-frame clones only, minus some. Here the sample spans 150,000 to 200,000 clones, 85% to 90% being singletons. Sequencing used peripheral blood, obtained 28 days after the second AZD1222 dose. These receptors were obtained from an adult who received the AZD1222 COVID-19 vaccine.

The rearrangement links TRBV4-1 to TRBJ1-2; a weak D match, TRBD1 (5 bases). The CDR3 runs 14 residues. V was clipped by 2 bases and J by 4 bases, with 11 bases between them. Germline-derived CDR1 and CDR2 are MGHRA and YSYEKL. The CDR3 coding sequence is TGCGCCAGCAGCCAAAGGGAACAGGTCTATGGCTACACCTTC. Protein sequence: CASSQREQVYGYTF.

The genes are TRBV24-1 and TRBJ2-2; 7 nucleotides line up with TRBD1. Germline V gene lookup returns CDR1 KGHDR and CDR2 SFDVKD. After removal of 3 bases from V and 4 bases from J, the junction contained 7 bases not matched to a gene. The CDR3 is made up of 16 amino acids. CDR3 in DNA: TGTGCCACCAGTGATGACAGGGATCGAGGCACCGGGGAGCTGTTTTTT. Protein sequence: CATSDDRDRGTGELFF.

This clone was detected once. This rearrangement joins TRBV3-1 (or the pseudogene TRBV3-2) to TRBJ1-5, with D possibly matching TRBD1 (5 bases). The V and J ends lost 4 bases and 0 bases respectively, with 10 bases between them. This CDR3 is 15 amino acids long. The V gene's germline CDR1 is LGHDT and CDR2 YNNKEL (reference sequence). The CDR3 reads CASSLGGSSNQPQHF. CDR3 bases: TGTGCCAGCAGCCTCGGGGGGAGTAGCAATCAGCCCCAGCATTTT.

V usage is TRBV3-1 (or the pseudogene TRBV3-2) and J usage is TRBJ1-4; D unresolved. The V gene's germline CDR1 is LGHDT and CDR2 YNNKEL (reference sequence). Trimming left V 0 bases short and J 11 bases short, with 13 bases between. The CDR3 has 14 amino acids. The CDR3 here is CASSQDPQVDKLFF. The DNA of the CDR3 is TGTGCCAGCAGCCAAGATCCTCAGGTTGACAAACTGTTTTTT.

The V call is TRBV12-3 or TRBV12-4, the J call TRBJ1-3; the D gene is possibly TRBD1 (5 bases). This CDR3 region has 13 residues. With 6 bases removed from V and 7 bases from J, the gap between germline ends came to 13 bases. CDR3 sequence (DNA): TGTGCCAGCAGGCCCGGGACGGCGAACACCATATATTTT. Its protein is CASRPGTANTIYF.

The chain recombines TRBV7-3 with TRBJ2-3; tentatively, D is TRBD2 (6 bases). The CDR3 covers 13 residues. Germline CDR1 is SGHTA and CDR2 is FQGTGA. With 8 bases removed from V and 5 bases from J, the gap between germline ends came to 14 bases. In DNA, the CDR3 is TGTGCCAGCCGGAGAGGGCGGGGAGATACGCAGTATTTT. Amino acid sequence: CASRRGRGDTQYF.

This clone was picked up one time. The genes are TRBV6-6 and TRBJ2-1, with 8 bases aligning to TRBD1. CDR3 length equals 13 residues. The trim removed 8 bases at V and 4 bases at J, leaving 4 bases unmatched. Germline lookup yields CDR1 MNHNY and CDR2 SVGAGI (reference sequence). CDR3 sequence reads: CASDRGTYNEQFF. As DNA, the CDR3 is TGTGCCAGCGACAGGGGAACATACAATGAGCAGTTCTTC.

J is TRBJ2-3 and V is TRBV4-3; 8 positions match TRBD1. This CDR3 has 14 amino acids. Germline lookup yields CDR1 LGHNA and CDR2 YSLEER. V shed 4 bases and J 6 bases; nucleotides not matched to a gene: 6. The CDR3, as DNA: TGCGCCAGCAGCCGGAGGACAGGGAGGGATACGCAGTATTTT. Residues: CASSRRTGRDTQYF.

The chain carries TRBV2 and TRBJ1-2; tentative D call: TRBD1 (6 bases). Trimming left V 4 bases short and J 0 bases short, with 12 bases between. The CDR3 covers 15 residues. Germline V gene lookup returns CDR1 SNHLY and CDR2 FYNNEI. CDR3 sequence: CASSGTGPSNYGYTF. The CDR3 DNA is TGTGCCAGCAGTGGCACAGGGCCTTCTAACTATGGCTACACCTTC.

This clone was detected only once. Here the CDR3 reads CSASTRDYQPQHF. Written as DNA, the CDR3 is TGCAGTGCTAGTACCAGGGATTATCAGCCCCAGCATTTT. The chain uses TRBV20-1 and TRBJ1-5; possibly TRBD1 for D (5 bases). CDR3 length: 13 amino acids. Per the germline V gene, CDR1 is DFQATT and CDR2 is SNEGSKA (reference sequence). Trimming stripped 3 bases from V and 5 bases from J, with 11 bases between.